This T cell receptor beta chain emerged from a study of blood T cell repertoires in COVID-19. Patients at the Seattle site were enrolled during active infection and followed longitudinally. This CDR3 region has 15 residues. V trimming: 3 bases; J trimming: 5 bases; junction bases outside the gene matches: 6. From germline, CDR1 is MNHNS and CDR2 SASEGT. Profiling relied on immunoSEQ multiplex PCR, and the TCRdb table lists in-frame clones only, not all of them. The data contain 90,000 or so clones, around 90% of them seen just once; the ten biggest clones take up more than 5%. V and J are TRBV6-1 and TRBJ1-5; 8 bases agree with TRBD1. Sequencing was performed on peripheral blood. The sequence derives from a man in his 60s with COVID-19, enrolled during active disease. The CDR3 region is CASSDRGPSDQPQHF. The CDR3 DNA reads TGTGCCAGCAGTGACAGGGGGCCATCAGATCAGCCCCAGCATTTT.